These T cell receptor beta chains were read from a single sample in a study of cytomegalovirus exposure and HLA in healthy donors. Libraries were prepared by immunoSEQ multiplex PCR; TCRdb keeps only in-frame clonotypes and omits some of them. The table shows hundreds of thousands of clones, with almost 80% occurring only once. The sequenced material came from PBMCs. The receptors originated from a male donor in good health and CMV-seronegative. Both conserved end residues are part of each CDR3. The order of the fields is D gene, V gene, CDR3 length, clone size, J gene, CDR3 protein, CDR3 DNA. A D gene is named only where the DNA matches it firmly. A row's size may be missing; if present it is once, few, many or a size class.

d_gene: -; v_gene: TRBV21-1; len: 18; abundance: -; j_gene: TRBJ2-3; CDR3aa: CASSKWGESAGSADTQYF; CDR3nt: TGTGCCAGCAGCAAATGGGGCGAATCAGCGGGTTCCGCAGATACGCAGTATTTT
d_gene: TRBD2; v_gene: TRBV5-1; len: 17; abundance: once; j_gene: TRBJ2-1; CDR3aa: CASSLVSLAGGYNEQFF; CDR3nt: TGCGCCAGCAGCTTGGTCTCCCTAGCGGGAGGGTACAATGAGCAGTTCTTC
d_gene: -; v_gene: TRBV7-2; len: 14; abundance: once; j_gene: TRBJ2-5; CDR3aa: CASSPGGWQETQYF; CDR3nt: TGTGCCAGCAGCCCCGGCGGGTGGCAAGAGACCCAGTACTTC
d_gene: -; v_gene: TRBV4-1; len: 14; abundance: -; j_gene: TRBJ1-1; CDR3aa: CASSQDRETYEAFF; CDR3nt: TGCGCCAGCAGCCAAGATCGGGAGACGTACGAAGCTTTCTTT
d_gene: -; v_gene: TRBV18; len: 15; abundance: -; j_gene: TRBJ2-3; CDR3aa: CASSPLSPRGDTQYF; CDR3nt: TGTGCCAGCTCACCTTTATCACCTCGGGGAGATACGCAGTATTTT
d_gene: -; v_gene: TRBV7-8; len: 14; abundance: -; j_gene: TRBJ2-5; CDR3aa: CASSIAGRLGEQYF; CDR3nt: TGTGCCAGCAGCATTGCGGGGAGGCTAGGGGAGCAGTACTTC
d_gene: TRBD1; v_gene: TRBV29-1; len: 18; abundance: -; j_gene: TRBJ2-3; CDR3aa: CSLTRDRGWSGSTDTQYF; CDR3nt: TGCAGCCTTACCCGGGACAGGGGTTGGAGTGGGAGCACGGATACGCAGTATTTT
d_gene: -; v_gene: TRBV7-7; len: 13; abundance: -; j_gene: TRBJ2-7; CDR3aa: CASSLSGTYEQYF; CDR3nt: TGTGCCAGCAGCTTATCTGGGACTTACGAGCAGTACTTC
d_gene: TRBD2; v_gene: TRBV5-8; len: 16; abundance: -; j_gene: TRBJ2-3; CDR3aa: CASSIRLAGDTDTQYF; CDR3nt: TGTGCCAGCAGCATCCGACTAGCGGGGGATACAGATACGCAGTATTTT
d_gene: -; v_gene: TRBV5-6; len: 14; abundance: -; j_gene: TRBJ1-5; CDR3aa: CASSKNRVVQPQHF; CDR3nt: TGTGCCAGCAGTAAAAACAGGGTCGTCCAGCCCCAGCATTTT
d_gene: -; v_gene: TRBV19; len: 16; abundance: -; j_gene: TRBJ2-2; CDR3aa: CASSIGGTLRTGELFF; CDR3nt: TGTGCCAGTAGTATAGGCGGCACCCTACGTACCGGGGAGCTGTTTTTT
d_gene: -; v_gene: TRBV2; len: 14; abundance: -; j_gene: TRBJ2-1; CDR3aa: CASRSEGHGNEQFF; CDR3nt: TGTGCCAGCAGGTCCGAGGGTCACGGCAATGAGCAGTTCTTC
d_gene: TRBD1; v_gene: TRBV5-6; len: 16; abundance: -; j_gene: TRBJ2-1; CDR3aa: CASSLVGTGINNEQFF; CDR3nt: TGTGCCAGCAGCTTGGTGGGGACAGGAATAAACAATGAGCAGTTCTTC
d_gene: -; v_gene: TRBV7-3; len: 13; abundance: -; j_gene: TRBJ2-7; CDR3aa: CASSLLTSGEQYF; CDR3nt: TGTGCCAGCAGCTTGCTGACCAGCGGGGAGCAGTACTTC
d_gene: TRBD1; v_gene: TRBV7-9; len: 15; abundance: few; j_gene: TRBJ1-5; CDR3aa: CASSEGQGGNQPQHF; CDR3nt: TGTGCCAGCAGTGAAGGACAGGGTGGGAATCAGCCCCAGCATTTT
d_gene: TRBD1; v_gene: TRBV28; len: 15; abundance: -; j_gene: TRBJ2-7; CDR3aa: CASSPQTGVPYEQYF; CDR3nt: TGTGCCAGCAGTCCGCAGACAGGGGTACCCTACGAGCAGTACTTC
d_gene: TRBD1; v_gene: TRBV6-5; len: 16; abundance: -; j_gene: TRBJ1-6; CDR3aa: CASSYSGTGRNSPLHF; CDR3nt: TGTGCCAGCAGTTACTCCGGGACAGGGAGAAATTCACCCCTCCACTTT
d_gene: TRBD1; v_gene: TRBV5-1; len: 15; abundance: -; j_gene: TRBJ2-5; CDR3aa: CASSLDGTGMETQYF; CDR3nt: TGCGCCAGCAGCTTGGACGGGACAGGGATGGAGACCCAGTACTTC
d_gene: -; v_gene: TRBV7-3; len: 15; abundance: -; j_gene: TRBJ2-7; CDR3aa: CASSPSRLDSYEQYF; CDR3nt: TGTGCCAGCAGCCCGAGCCGACTAGACTCCTACGAGCAGTACTTC
d_gene: TRBD1; v_gene: TRBV5-1; len: 17; abundance: -; j_gene: TRBJ2-7; CDR3aa: CASSRRTGYGSQNEQYF; CDR3nt: TGCGCCAGCAGCCGAAGGACAGGGTATGGTTCTCAAAACGAGCAGTACTTC
d_gene: -; v_gene: TRBV7-6; len: 14; abundance: -; j_gene: TRBJ2-7; CDR3aa: CASSLVDGTYEQYF; CDR3nt: TGTGCCAGCAGCTTAGTGGACGGGACCTACGAGCAGTACTTC
d_gene: -; v_gene: TRBV6-5; len: 11; abundance: few; j_gene: TRBJ2-7; CDR3aa: CASSFLSEQYF; CDR3nt: TGTGCCAGCAGTTTCCTGAGCGAGCAGTACTTC
d_gene: TRBD2; v_gene: TRBV11-2; len: 14; abundance: -; j_gene: TRBJ2-7; CDR3aa: CASSLLAASYEQYF; CDR3nt: TGTGCCAGCAGCTTACTAGCGGCATCCTACGAGCAGTACTTC
d_gene: -; v_gene: TRBV9; len: 15; abundance: -; j_gene: TRBJ2-5; CDR3aa: CASSPGGTRGETQYF; CDR3nt: TGTGCCAGCAGCCCAGGGGGGACTAGAGGGGAGACCCAGTACTTC
d_gene: TRBD2; v_gene: TRBV10-1; len: 16; abundance: -; j_gene: TRBJ2-3; CDR3aa: CASSEGTGGYTDTQYF; CDR3nt: TGCGCCAGCAGTGAGGGGACGGGAGGGTACACAGATACGCAGTATTTT
d_gene: TRBD2; v_gene: TRBV10-1; len: 17; abundance: -; j_gene: TRBJ2-1; CDR3aa: CASSDSFSGTSKDEQFF; CDR3nt: TGCGCCAGCAGTGATTCCTTCTCCGGGACTAGTAAGGATGAGCAGTTCTTC
d_gene: -; v_gene: TRBV11-3; len: 15; abundance: once; j_gene: TRBJ2-7; CDR3aa: CASSEGDVSSYEQYF; CDR3nt: TGTGCCAGCAGCGAGGGGGACGTTAGTTCCTACGAGCAGTACTTC
d_gene: -; v_gene: TRBV19; len: 15; abundance: once; j_gene: TRBJ1-3; CDR3aa: CASSTTGQLGNTIYF; CDR3nt: TGTGCCAGTAGTACGACTGGACAGCTCGGAAACACCATATATTTT
d_gene: TRBD2; v_gene: TRBV7-8; len: 15; abundance: -; j_gene: TRBJ2-1; CDR3aa: CASSLGGSGYNEQFF; CDR3nt: TGTGCCAGCAGCTTAGGCGGGAGTGGCTACAATGAGCAGTTCTTC
d_gene: -; v_gene: TRBV5-1; len: 13; abundance: -; j_gene: TRBJ1-2; CDR3aa: CASSQDSDYGYTF; CDR3nt: TGCGCCAGCAGCCAGGACAGTGACTATGGCTACACCTTC
d_gene: -; v_gene: TRBV21-1; len: 15; abundance: -; j_gene: TRBJ2-2; CDR3aa: CASSSGTSKGGELFF; CDR3nt: TGTGCCAGCAGCTCCGGGACTAGCAAAGGCGGGGAGCTGTTTTTT
d_gene: TRBD1; v_gene: TRBV5-4; len: 16; abundance: once; j_gene: TRBJ2-2; CDR3aa: CASSRAWTGDTGELFF; CDR3nt: TGTGCCAGCAGCCGGGCGTGGACAGGGGATACCGGGGAGCTGTTTTTT
d_gene: -; v_gene: TRBV5-6; len: 15; abundance: -; j_gene: TRBJ1-5; CDR3aa: CASTSGLYSNQPQHF; CDR3nt: TGTGCCAGCACCTCGGGACTTTATAGCAATCAGCCCCAGCATTTT
d_gene: TRBD2; v_gene: TRBV6-1; len: 15; abundance: -; j_gene: TRBJ2-5; CDR3aa: CASSVGGEGRETQYF; CDR3nt: TGTGCCAGCAGCGTCGGGGGGGAAGGAAGAGAGACCCAGTACTTC
d_gene: -; v_gene: TRBV11-3; len: 15; abundance: few; j_gene: TRBJ2-6; CDR3aa: CASGAGGSGANVLTF; CDR3nt: TGTGCCAGCGGGGCAGGCGGCTCTGGGGCCAACGTCCTGACTTTC
d_gene: -; v_gene: TRBV7-8; len: 15; abundance: -; j_gene: TRBJ2-2; CDR3aa: CASSLDAGGRGELFF; CDR3nt: TGTGCCAGCAGCTTAGACGCAGGAGGCCGGGGGGAGCTGTTTTTT
d_gene: -; v_gene: TRBV9; len: 15; abundance: -; j_gene: TRBJ2-5; CDR3aa: CASSVGGMSQETQYF; CDR3nt: TGTGCCAGCAGCGTAGGCGGGATGAGCCAAGAGACCCAGTACTTC
d_gene: -; v_gene: TRBV19; len: 14; abundance: -; j_gene: TRBJ2-2; CDR3aa: CASSDRANTGELFF; CDR3nt: TGTGCCAGTTCGGACAGAGCGAACACCGGGGAGCTGTTTTTT
d_gene: TRBD1; v_gene: TRBV7-8; len: 17; abundance: -; j_gene: TRBJ1-5; CDR3aa: CASSLRQGVRDYQPQHF; CDR3nt: TGTGCCAGCAGCTTGCGACAGGGGGTGCGAGATTATCAGCCCCAGCATTTT
d_gene: -; v_gene: TRBV6-5; len: 13; abundance: -; j_gene: TRBJ2-3; CDR3aa: CASSYETSGTQYF; CDR3nt: TGTGCCAGCAGTTACGAGACAAGCGGTACGCAGTATTTT
d_gene: TRBD1; v_gene: TRBV14; len: 15; abundance: once; j_gene: TRBJ2-7; CDR3aa: CASSLGQGLYYEQYF; CDR3nt: TGTGCCAGCAGCCTCGGACAGGGGCTGTACTACGAGCAGTACTTC
d_gene: -; v_gene: TRBV5-1; len: 14; abundance: -; j_gene: TRBJ2-3; CDR3aa: CASSGGFGSDTQYF; CDR3nt: TGCGCCAGCAGCGGGGGGTTCGGGTCAGATACGCAGTATTTT
d_gene: TRBD2; v_gene: TRBV5-1; len: 16; abundance: once; j_gene: TRBJ2-3; CDR3aa: CASSLDKGVAGGTQYF; CDR3nt: TGCGCCAGCAGCTTGGACAAGGGGGTAGCGGGGGGTACGCAGTATTTT
d_gene: TRBD1; v_gene: TRBV5-4; len: 14; abundance: -; j_gene: TRBJ2-5; CDR3aa: CASSSTGAPETQYF; CDR3nt: TGTGCCAGCAGCTCAACAGGGGCACCGGAGACCCAGTACTTC
d_gene: TRBD1; v_gene: TRBV11-1; len: 15; abundance: few; j_gene: TRBJ2-7; CDR3aa: CASSLQDRSTYEQYF; CDR3nt: TGTGCCAGCAGCTTACAGGACAGGAGCACCTACGAGCAGTACTTC
d_gene: -; v_gene: TRBV7-8; len: 13; abundance: once; j_gene: TRBJ1-2; CDR3aa: CASSFDLRISGTF; CDR3nt: TGTGCCAGCAGCTTTGACTTAAGGATTAGTGGCACCTTC
d_gene: TRBD2; v_gene: TRBV6-1; len: 16; abundance: -; j_gene: TRBJ2-3; CDR3aa: CASSAGMSSGRDTQYF; CDR3nt: TGTGCCAGCAGTGCTGGGATGTCTAGCGGGAGAGATACGCAGTATTTT
d_gene: -; v_gene: TRBV6-1; len: 14; abundance: -; j_gene: TRBJ1-6; CDR3aa: CAAETARGNSPLHF; CDR3nt: TGTGCCGCTGAGACGGCCCGGGGTAATTCACCCCTCCACTTT